Listed here are 18 T cell receptor beta chains from one sample, sequenced in a study of pediatric ulcerative colitis. Sequencing was performed with immunoSEQ multiplex PCR; in TCRdb, only in-frame clones are kept and a portion is missing. The sample lists around 68,000 clones; around 80% were seen once. The sample consisted of blood. Receptors were obtained from a boy aged 5-17 years with moderate ulcerative colitis.

This chain links TRBV9 with TRBJ2-1; 14 bases map to TRBD2. CDR1 and CDR2 from the germline V gene are SGDLS and YYNGEE. The CDR3 has 20 residues. J lost 0 bases, V lost 0 bases, and 8 bases had no gene match. Here the CDR3 reads CASSVDPGTSGSSSYNEQFF. The CDR3 DNA follows: TGTGCCAGCAGCGTAGATCCCGGGACTAGCGGGAGTAGCTCCTACAATGAGCAGTTCTTC.

This chain connects TRBV29-1 to TRBJ1-2; tentatively, D is TRBD1 (6 bases). V shed 1 base and J shed 4 bases, with 19 bases lying between them. The CDR3 contains 16 residues. Germline V gene data show CDR1 as SQVTM and CDR2 as ANQGSEA. CDR3 amino acids: CSVEVPRGELGYGYTF. The CDR3 bases are TGCAGCGTTGAAGTCCCGAGGGGGGAGCTCGGCTATGGCTACACCTTC.

The genes are TRBV10-3 and TRBJ2-3, with TRBD2 identical over 11 bases. Trimming removed 6 bases from V and 5 bases from J; junction bases left unmatched: 7. Germline V CDR1 and CDR2: ENHRY, SYGVKD. The CDR3 spans 15 residues. The CDR3 nucleotides are TGTGCCATCAGGAGTAGCGGGGGGGACAGAGATACGCAGTATTTT. Amino acids: CAIRSSGGDRDTQYF.

This rearrangement joins TRBV7-9 to TRBJ1-5, with a tentative D call TRBD1 (5 bases). This CDR3 is 14 amino acids long. The V end was cut by 3 bases, the J end by 7 bases, with 13 bases between. Germline CDR1 and CDR2: SEHNR and FQNEAQ (reference sequence). The CDR3 is CASSFGGEEQPQHF. The CDR3 DNA reads as TGTGCCAGCAGCTTCGGGGGGGAGGAACAGCCCCAGCATTTT. The variable domain in full, with the rest retrieved from reference TRBV7-9 and TRBJ1-5, is DTGVSQNPRHKITKRGQNVTFRCDPISEHNRLYWYRQTLGQGPEFLTYFQNEAQLEKSRLLSDRFSAERPKGSFSTLEIQRTEQGDSAMYLCASSFGGEEQPQHFGDGTRLSIL.

This rearrangement joins TRBV11-2 to TRBJ2-1; D might be TRBD1 (6 bases). Germline assignment: CDR1 SGHAT and CDR2 FQNNGV. With 7 bases removed from V and 1 base from J, the gap between germline ends came to 11 bases. This CDR3 contains 14 residues. CDR3: CASTRGGSYNEQFF. The CDR3 DNA sequence: TGTGCCAGCACCAGAGGGGGATCCTACAATGAGCAGTTCTTC. Supplemented by reference TRBV11-2 and TRBJ2-1, the full variable domain reads EAGVAQSPRYKIIEKRQSVAFWCNPISGHATLYWYQQILGQGPKLLIQFQNNGVVDDSQLPKDRFSAERLKGVDSTLKIQPAKLEDSAVYLCASTRGGSYNEQFFGPGTRLTVL.

A few counts support this clone. The V call is TRBV4-1, the J call TRBJ1-6; TRBD1 is a possible D gene (5 bases). V lost 3 bases and J 12 bases, leaving 9 bases between the germline ends. This CDR3 spans 12 amino acids. CDR1 MGHRA and CDR2 YSYEKL come from the germline V gene. The CDR3: CASSQVQGPLHF. The CDR3 region has the DNA TGCGCCAGCAGCCAGGTGCAGGGACCCCTCCACTTT.

V and J are TRBV27 and TRBJ1-1; the match to TRBD1 covers 9 bases. Trimming removed 4 bases from V and 5 bases from J; junction bases left unmatched: 8. Germline V CDR1 and CDR2: MNHEY, SMNVEV (reference sequence). The CDR3 loop spans 15 amino acids. CDR3 loop: CASSYVRDRVTEAFF. CDR3 bases: TGTGCCAGCAGTTACGTCCGGGACAGGGTGACTGAAGCTTTCTTT.

The chain recombines TRBV7-2 with TRBJ2-2; the D is unclear. The germline V and J ends were trimmed by 6 bases and 5 bases, with 4 bases remaining between them. Per the germline V gene, CDR1 is SGHTA and CDR2 is FQGNSA. This CDR3 comprises 11 residues. This CDR3 is CASSWTGELFF. CDR3 DNA: TGTGCCAGCAGTTGGACCGGGGAGCTGTTTTTT.

This clone was detected only a few times. The genes are TRBV2 and TRBJ1-6; D unresolved. V lost 1 base and J 8 bases, leaving 9 bases between the germline ends. CDR1 SNHLY and CDR2 FYNNEI come from the germline V gene. The CDR3 is 14 residues long. In DNA, the CDR3 is TGTGCCAGCAGTGAAGGGGGTGTTTATTCACCCCTCCACTTT. As protein: CASSEGGVYSPLHF.

The rearrangement uses TRBV7-9 and TRBJ2-7; 8 positions match TRBD1. V lost 3 bases, J lost 5 bases, and 9 bases stayed unmatched. CDR3 size: 15 residues. The germline V gene has CDR1 SEHNR and CDR2 FQNEAQ (reference sequence). This chain's CDR3 is CASSFSAGGSNEQYF. The CDR3, as DNA: TGTGCCAGCAGCTTTAGCGCAGGGGGCTCTAACGAGCAGTACTTC.

The rearrangement joins TRBV5-1 to TRBJ2-4; TRBD1 is a possible D gene (5 bases). Germline CDR1 SGHRS, CDR2 YFSETQ. V lost 6 bases and J 2 bases, leaving 9 bases between the germline ends. This CDR3 comprises 13 residues. The chain's CDR3 is CASKTDPKNIQYF. The DNA for the CDR3 is TGCGCCAGCAAGACAGATCCCAAAAACATTCAGTACTTC. Full variable domain (outside the CDR3, taken from reference TRBV5-1 and TRBJ2-4): KAGVTQTPRYLIKTRGQQVTLSCSPISGHRSVSWYQQTPGQGLQFLFEYFSETQRNKGNFPGRFSGRQFSNSRSEMNVSTLELGDSALYLCASKTDPKNIQYFGAGTRLSVL.

This chain links TRBV5-6 with TRBJ1-4; perhaps TRBD1 as D (6 bases). Trimming stripped 2 bases from V and 4 bases from J, with 12 bases between. The CDR3 is 15 residues long. Germline CDR1 is SGHDT and CDR2 is YYEEEE. CDR3 nucleotides: TGTGCCAGCAGCTTCTACAGGGTTAGTAATGAAAAACTGTTTTTT. Encoded protein: CASSFYRVSNEKLFF.

The V call is TRBV10-2, the J call TRBJ1-2; D is possibly TRBD1 (5 bases). The germline V gene has CDR1 WSHSY and CDR2 SAAADI. V lost 7 bases and J 2 bases, leaving 11 bases between the germline ends. The CDR3 has 13 amino acids. CDR3 sequence (DNA): TGCGCCAGCACCCAGGGTCGGAACTATGGCTACACCTTC. Translation gives CASTQGRNYGYTF.

The rearrangement joins TRBV11-2 to TRBJ2-6; possibly TRBD1 for D (5 bases). Looked up from germline, CDR1 is SGHAT and CDR2 is FQNNGV. V was pared by 5 bases and J by 3 bases, with 11 bases between. CDR3 size: 15 residues. The CDR3 DNA sequence: TGTGCCAGCAGCCCCAGGACAAGTGGGGCCAACGTCCTGACTTTC. It translates to CASSPRTSGANVLTF.

This chain connects TRBV2 to TRBJ1-1; tentatively, D is TRBD1 (5 bases). Trimming cost V 10 bases and J 0 bases, with 21 bases left between them. The V gene's germline CDR1 is SNHLY and CDR2 FYNNEI. There are 16 residues in the CDR3. The CDR3 loop reads CATLGGAPLMNTEAFF. The CDR3 region has the DNA TGTGCCACCCTAGGAGGGGCCCCTCTTATGAACACTGAAGCTTTCTTT.

The chain employs TRBV7-5 and TRBJ1-2; TRBD1 is taken as the D call from the table, unchecked against the DNA. TRBV7-5 is listed as a pseudogene. The CDR3 contains 16 residues. In DNA form, the CDR3 reads TGTGTCAGAAGCTTAAAAACAGGCCGGATAAGCTATGGCTACACCTTC. This encodes CVRSLKTGRISYGYTF.

This chain uses TRBV7-8 with TRBJ2-1, with D unclear. This CDR3 region has 16 residues. The germline V gene encodes CDR1 SGHVS and CDR2 FQNEAQ. V gave up 5 bases and J gave up 5 bases, with 19 bases separating them. CDR3 nucleotides: TGTGCCAGCAGCCCGGAGTTGGCGAAGGCGCACAATGAGCAGTTCTTC. It encodes CASSPELAKAHNEQFF.

The chain carries TRBV10-3 and TRBJ1-4; a possible D gene is TRBD1 (5 bases). The germline CDR1 and CDR2 sequences are ENHRY and SYGVKD. V lost 4 bases, J lost 4 bases, and 10 bases lay in between. The length of the CDR3 is 14 residues. The CDR3, as DNA: TGTGCCATCAGTGCGGGGGGACGTAATGAAAAACTGTTTTTT. Its protein is CAISAGGRNEKLFF.